This T cell receptor beta chain was identified during a study of PD-1 blockade in mismatch repair-deficient tumors. Study-wide findings and caveats: After pembrolizumab, tumor-resident clones rose rapidly, then generally contracted before radiologic responses.

This table comes from immunoSEQ multiplex PCR, and its TCRdb copy is limited to in-frame clones, with some not included. The sample records more than 85,000 clones, 82% being singletons. The TCR-sequenced patients were a few responders to pembrolizumab. On this clone itself: Its matching antigen is unknown.

V trimming: 0 bases; J trimming: 6 bases; junction bases outside the gene matches: 10. CDR3 size: 15 residues. Germline V gene data show CDR1 as GTSNPN and CDR2 as SVGIG (reference sequence). The sequence came from an adult with mismatch repair-deficient cancer. The sequencing used peripheral blood, collected roughly 35 weeks after starting pembrolizumab. The chain recombines TRBV30 with TRBJ2-7, with TRBD2 matching over 8 bases. CDR3 coding DNA: TGTGCCTGGAGTGTATCCCCGGGAGGGCCGGTCGAGCAGTACTTC. It translates to CAWSVSPGGPVEQYF.